These T cell receptor beta chains were read from a single sample in a study of CXCR3-negative and CXCR3-positive naive CD8 T cells. Following a re-call of the 5' RACE reads, TCRdb has one entry per CDR3 protein and lacks DNA. This sample carries about 98,000 distinct CDR3 sequences, with less than 1.1% going to the ten biggest clones. Sequencing used naive CXCR3+ CD8+ T cells from blood. Every receptor here comes from a human donor in good health. Some clones in this sample may be carry-over from other donors' samples. The CDR3 runs from the conserved cysteine through the conserved F or W.

TRBJ2-7 TRBV4-2 CASSQEFSGGSYEQYF
TRBJ1-5 TRBV19 CASSPGPGGNQPQHF
TRBJ2-7 TRBV20-1 CSARDLDERDVPEQYF
TRBJ2-1 TRBV19 CAAGQGNYNEQFF
TRBJ2-3 TRBV12-3/TRBV12-4 CASAGTTSGGHTDTQYF
TRBJ1-1 TRBV10-3 CAISEKTNEAFF
TRBJ1-1 TRBV4-3 CASSRGAGDTEAFF
TRBJ2-1 TRBV3-1 CASSQLAGSSYNEQFF
TRBJ1-3 TRBV9 CASSEYGNTIYF
TRBJ2-1 TRBV7-3 CASSLEGAVNEQFF
TRBJ1-1 TRBV7-9 CASSFSNLEAFF
TRBJ1-1 TRBV20-1 CSARAPGLPEAFF
TRBJ2-1 TRBV28 CASKQRGALDEQFF
TRBJ1-2 TRBV28 CASSPADFKYGYTF
TRBJ2-5 TRBV7-2 CASSLGVLGAQYF
TRBJ2-7 TRBV10-2 CASSESGVSYEQYF
TRBJ2-4 TRBV9 CASSHAGGKNIQYF
TRBJ2-7 TRBV28 CASSLFRGSSYEQYF
TRBJ2-7 TRBV9 CASSAGPGGFNEQYF
TRBJ2-3 TRBV3-1 CASSQGGHYTDTQYF
TRBJ2-1 TRBV7-6 CASSSFIGGLTFGEQFF
TRBJ1-1 TRBV7-9 CASSSTALLNTEAFF
TRBJ2-1 TRBV27 CASRREDVEQFF
TRBJ1-2 TRBV27 CASSLQGEIYGYTF
TRBJ2-7 TRBV7-9 CASSTDRGGTYEQYF
TRBJ2-1 TRBV6-5 CASSSPGVLAGDNEQFF
TRBJ2-2 TRBV10-1 CASSDHPRISNTGELFF
TRBJ2-2 TRBV11-1 CASSLSTHNTGELFF
TRBJ1-5 TRBV6-2/TRBV6-3 CASSYSLGYSNQPQHF
TRBJ2-2 TRBV7-7 CASSSSLGYAGELFF
TRBJ2-3 TRBV23-1 CASPQRMQRCTDTQYF
TRBJ2-1 TRBV7-6 CASRSPGYNEQFF
TRBJ2-4 TRBV10-3 CAITQDLDKNIQYF
TRBJ2-1 TRBV7-9 CASSGPGLAVYNEQFF
TRBJ2-1 TRBV29-1 CSVVLGRAGNEQFF
TRBJ1-4 TRBV28 CASSPSYGVGSEKLFF
TRBJ2-3 TRBV12-3/TRBV12-4 CASSPDRVAMDGDTQYF
TRBJ2-7 TRBV9 CASSAGTSNDEQYF
TRBJ2-7 TRBV20-1 CSARKGDYEQYF
TRBJ2-7 TRBV12-3/TRBV12-4 CASSLAHTYEQYF
TRBJ2-1 TRBV29-1 CSAEETPAYNEQFF
TRBJ2-5 TRBV13 CASSPRLAAYQETQYF
TRBJ2-3 TRBV6-6 CASSYSIGMSGTDTQYF